This T cell receptor (beta chain) was found in a study of blood T cell repertoires in COVID-19. Authors' processing steps: From reference gene primer amplification, estimates of nucleated cell counts were derived. The assay was immunoSEQ multiplex PCR, and TCRdb's table has in-frame clones only and misses some. V and J calls plus clone size are reproduced from that table; the DNA served to infer D and trimming. The profile shows fewer than 150,000 clones, around 87% of them singletons. V was clipped by 6 bases and J by 2 bases, with 16 bases between them. There are 15 residues in the CDR3. CDR1 is MNHEY, CDR2 SVGAGI, per germline.

The TCR was taken from a woman aged 70-85 years with acute or convalescent COVID-19. The chain couples TRBV6-5 to TRBJ2-5, with D possibly being TRBD2 (5 bases). Specimen: peripheral blood. CDR3 sequence (DNA): TGTGCCAGCAGCGCTAGCTTCCAGAAACAAGAGACCCAGTACTTC. This encodes CASSASFQKQETQYF.